This T cell receptor beta chain appears in the sequencing data of a study of CD8 T cells in ankylosing spondylitis (dated by TCRdb to about 2017). With regard to the full study: To find TCR variants linked to disease, the study profiled T cell receptor beta repertoires in ankylosing spondylitis patients and healthy donors. The full study cohort was made up of about two dozen ankylosing spondylitis patients and about a hundred healthy donors. Samples of peripheral blood were taken, and for ankylosing spondylitis patients, synovial fluid was collected as well.

A word on this clonotype: Its antigen is currently not known. No base quality information exists; no much larger clone differs at one position.

Sequencing used an Illumina HiSeq 2500. Quantitative 5'-RACE with molecular barcodes was used to prepare TCR beta libraries. Regarding the original processing steps: Disease-linked TCR variants were identified with a new computational method built on a probabilistic model of VDJ rearrangement. In TCRdb, the public reads were trimmed at Q25 with fastp and aligned with MiXCR, with productive beta chains retained. Each entry merges the rows of one CDR3 protein and shows their most common DNA and genes. TCRdb, not the original authors, processed these V and J calls. The sample includes fewer than 350,000 distinct CDR3 sequences, with around a tenth observed a single time. The ten top clones hold about 10% of the sample. The germline V gene encodes CDR1 LGHDT and CDR2 YNNKEL (reference sequence). The CDR3 contains 16 residues, cysteine and phenylalanine counted. The kept DNA is CDR3 alone, 48 bases in frame from the first base. Trimming takes 0 bases off V and 7 bases off J; junction bases not matched to a gene: 6.

Results the study describes overall, beyond this receptor: Some TCR beta motif variants had previously been reported in synovial fluid and blood of reactive arthritis patients, which suggested common disease-initiation mechanisms. According to the report, matched synovial fluid samples from ankylosing spondylitis patients were significantly enriched for the disease-linked clones. In peripheral blood, the disease-linked clones were found at relatively low frequencies and had a CD8+ phenotype. Blood from ankylosing spondylitis patients appeared to be characterized by a TCR beta motif made up of several highly homologous amino acid variants.

The specimen sequenced was blood, either unsorted or a sorted T cell fraction (not recorded which). The sequence was obtained from a female donor with ankylosing spondylitis or in good health (not recorded which). This chain is built from TRBV3-1 and TRBJ2-1; 10 middle bases align to TRBD2. The sequenced DNA is TGTGCCAGCAGCCAAGATGAGCTAGCGGGAGCTAATGAGCAGTTCTTC. It translates to CASSQDELAGANEQFF.